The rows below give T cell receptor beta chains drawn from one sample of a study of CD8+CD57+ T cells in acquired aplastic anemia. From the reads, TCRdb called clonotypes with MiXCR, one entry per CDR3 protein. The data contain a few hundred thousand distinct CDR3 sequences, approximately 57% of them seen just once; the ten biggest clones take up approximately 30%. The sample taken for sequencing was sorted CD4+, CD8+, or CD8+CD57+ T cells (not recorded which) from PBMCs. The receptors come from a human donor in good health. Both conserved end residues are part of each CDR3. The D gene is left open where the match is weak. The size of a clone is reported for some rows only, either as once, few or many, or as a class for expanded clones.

CSASDGAENSHEQYF	TGCAGTGCTTCCGACGGGGCAGAGAACTCCCACGAGCAGTACTTC	.	15	few	TRBJ2-7	TRBV20-1
CATSRDAGVYEQYF	TGTGCCACCAGCAGAGATGCCGGAGTCTACGAGCAGTACTTC	.	14	.	TRBJ2-7	TRBV15
CASSPQENYGYTF	TGTGCCAGCAGCCCACAGGAGAACTATGGCTACACCTTC	.	13	many	TRBJ1-2	TRBV7-9
CSVYGQGAYEQYF	TGCAGCGTTTACGGACAGGGGGCCTACGAGCAGTACTTC	TRBD1	13	.	TRBJ2-7	TRBV29-1
CSASPGLAGADTQYF	TGCAGTGCTAGTCCTGGACTAGCGGGAGCAGATACGCAGTATTTT	TRBD2	15	few	TRBJ2-3	TRBV20-1
CASSLARQGASGELFF	TGTGCCAGCAGCCTGGCTCGCCAGGGGGCTAGCGGGGAGCTGTTTTTT	TRBD1	16	.	TRBJ2-2	TRBV14
CASSSEGTLDIQYF	TGTGCCAGCAGCTCGGAGGGGACGTTAGACATTCAGTACTTC	.	14	.	TRBJ2-4	TRBV2
CATQGQGKQFF	TGTGCCACCCAGGGACAGGGTAAGCAGTTCTTC	TRBD1	11	.	TRBJ2-1	TRBV10-3
CASSEAGAFPLYTF	TGCGCCAGCAGTGAAGCAGGAGCCTTCCCCCTCTACACCTTC	.	14	.	TRBJ1-2	TRBV2
CSASKAGGYLNTGELFF	TGCAGTGCTTCTAAAGCGGGAGGGTATCTTAACACCGGGGAGCTGTTTTTT	TRBD2	17	.	TRBJ2-2	TRBV20-1
CASSLTEKGGLGNEQFF	TGTGCCAGCAGCTTAACGGAAAAGGGTGGCTTGGGTAATGAGCAGTTCTTC	.	17	.	TRBJ2-1	TRBV7-3
CATAWGEGETHNEQFF	TGTGCCACTGCGTGGGGGGAGGGGGAGACCCACAATGAGCAGTTCTTC	.	16	.	TRBJ2-1	TRBV7-9
CASSPWTDTPTF	TGTGCCAGCAGCCCCTGGACAGACACACCGACTTTC	.	12	.	TRBJ2-6	TRBV13
CASTGTGVYSNQPQHF	TGTGCCAGCACTGGGACAGGGGTCTATAGCAATCAGCCCCAGCATTTT	TRBD1	16	few	TRBJ1-5	TRBV2
CATSREPGGSFTEAFF	TGTGCCACCAGCAGAGAACCAGGGGGCAGTTTCACTGAAGCTTTCTTT	TRBD1	16	.	TRBJ1-1	TRBV15
CASSSLDKVEDTIYF	TGTGCCAGCAGCTCCTTAGACAAGGTCGAGGACACCATATATTTT	.	15	.	TRBJ1-3	TRBV9
CASSPDRVDTGELFF	TGTGCCAGTAGTCCTGACAGGGTCGACACCGGGGAGCTGTTTTTT	TRBD1	15	.	TRBJ2-2	TRBV19
CSANTDPYNEQFF	TGCAGTGCTAACACGGACCCTTACAATGAGCAGTTCTTC	.	13	.	TRBJ2-1	TRBV20-1
CASSYRNEQFF	TGTGCCAGCAGCTATCGCAATGAGCAGTTCTTC	.	11	.	TRBJ2-1	TRBV9
CASRRQGAGELFF	TGTGCCAGCAGGCGACAGGGGGCCGGGGAGCTGTTTTTT	TRBD1	13	.	TRBJ2-2	TRBV12-3/TRBV12-4
CASAQGTGRIAFF	TGTGCCAGTGCACAGGGGACGGGCCGGATAGCTTTCTTT	TRBD1	13	.	TRBJ1-1	TRBV7-9
CASSAEDRAYTGELFF	TGCGCCAGCAGCGCAGAGGACAGGGCTTACACCGGGGAGCTGTTTTTT	TRBD1	16	.	TRBJ2-2	TRBV5-1
CASSSNTGTDYGYTF	TGCGCCAGCAGCTCTAACACCGGGACGGATTATGGCTACACCTTC	.	15	.	TRBJ1-2	TRBV5-1
CASSVGGRAYEQYF	TGTGCCAGCAGCGTAGGGGGGAGGGCCTACGAGCAGTACTTC	TRBD2	14	.	TRBJ2-7	TRBV9
CASSAYIDTQYF	TGTGCCAGCAGCGCCTACATAGATACGCAGTATTTT	.	12	few	TRBJ2-3	TRBV7-2
CASHGGRSSYEQYF	TGCGCCAGCCACGGGGGTCGCAGCTCCTACGAGCAGTACTTC	.	14	.	TRBJ2-7	TRBV5-1
CASSLASGSYNSPLHF	TGTGCCAGCAGCTTAGCTTCAGGCTCCTATAATTCACCCCTCCACTTT	.	16	few	TRBJ1-6	TRBV7-2
CASSEGRTTEAFF	TGTGCCAGCTCGGAGGGGAGGACGACTGAAGCTTTCTTT	.	13	.	TRBJ1-1	TRBV7-2
CSASDPRTSTDTQYF	TGCAGTGCTAGTGATCCCCGGACTAGCACAGATACGCAGTATTTT	.	15	.	TRBJ2-3	TRBV20-1
CSARGGMQGRREQYF	TGCAGTGCTAGAGGGGGGATGCAGGGTCGGCGCGAGCAGTACTTC	.	15	.	TRBJ2-7	TRBV20-1
CSVEGDRPYEQYF	TGCAGCGTTGAAGGGGACAGACCCTACGAGCAGTACTTC	TRBD1	13	.	TRBJ2-7	TRBV29-1
CASSPDETGNTIYF	TGTGCCAGCAGCCCGGACGAGACTGGAAACACCATATATTTT	.	14	.	TRBJ1-3	TRBV7-9
CASSDARGDRAAGNTIYF	TGTGCCAGCAGTGATGCCAGGGGCGACAGGGCTGCTGGAAACACCATATATTTT	TRBD1	18	once	TRBJ1-3	TRBV6-4